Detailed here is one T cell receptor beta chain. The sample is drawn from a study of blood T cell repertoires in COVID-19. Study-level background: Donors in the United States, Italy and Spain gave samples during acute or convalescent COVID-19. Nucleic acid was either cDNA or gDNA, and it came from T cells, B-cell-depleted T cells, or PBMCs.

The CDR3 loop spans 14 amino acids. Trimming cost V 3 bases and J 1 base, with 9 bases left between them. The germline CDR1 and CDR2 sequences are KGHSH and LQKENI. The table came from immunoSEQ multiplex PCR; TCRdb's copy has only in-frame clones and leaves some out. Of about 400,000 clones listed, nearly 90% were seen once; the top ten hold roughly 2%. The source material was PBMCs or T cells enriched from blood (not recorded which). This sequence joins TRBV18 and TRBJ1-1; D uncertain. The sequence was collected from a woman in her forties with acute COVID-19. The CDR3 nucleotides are TGTGCCAGCTCACCCTTCACGGGGAACACTGAAGCTTTCTTT. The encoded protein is CASSPFTGNTEAFF. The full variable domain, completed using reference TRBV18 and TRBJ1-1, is NAGVMQNPRHLVRRRGQEARLRCSPMKGHSHVYWYRQLPEEGLKFMVYLQKENIIDESGMPKERFSAEFPKEGPSILRIQQVVRGDSAAYFCASSPFTGNTEAFFGQGTRLTVV.